The 18 T cell receptor beta chains listed next were all sequenced from one sample in a study of beta chain features in type 1 diabetes. The whole isolated RNA underwent reverse transcription, so sequencing captured expressed TCRB transcripts. Repertoires were generated with immunoSEQ multiplex PCR, while TCRdb's copy carries only in-frame clones and drops some. The data show more than 20,000 clones, approximately 74% seen once. The sample comprised Tregs from blood. The receptors were gathered from a woman aged 40 to 50 in good health.

The table lists this clone with a count of one. A junction boundary mismatches the germline segment, possibly from a read error. V gene TRBV9 combines with J gene TRBJ2-4, with 7 bases lining up with TRBD1. The germline gives CDR1 SGDLS, CDR2 YYNGEE. The CDR3 length is 12 residues. CDR3 nucleotides: TGTGCCAGCAGCGTGAGACAGGGAGCCTTTAACTTC. This sequence encodes CASSVRQGAFNF.

Only a few counts were recorded for this clone. This chain uses TRBV7-9 with TRBJ1-2; D possibly corresponds to TRBD1 (5 bases). Germline CDR1 and CDR2: SEHNR and FQNEAQ (reference sequence). CDR3 length: 14 amino acids. The V end lost 1 base, the J end lost 2 bases, and 8 bases lay between the germline ends. The CDR3 loop reads CASSLDPGNYGYTF. CDR3 DNA: TGTGCCAGCAGCTTAGATCCAGGGAACTATGGCTACACCTTC.

This chain connects TRBV18 to TRBJ2-2, with D perhaps matching TRBD1 (6 bases). Per the germline V gene, CDR1 is KGHSH and CDR2 is LQKENI. V shed 2 bases and J shed 5 bases, with 21 bases lying between them. The CDR3 extends over 18 amino acids. The CDR3, as DNA: TGTGCCAGCTCACCATACGCCTCTACAGGGACGGGGACCGGGGAGCTGTTTTTT. Protein: CASSPYASTGTGTGELFF.

This chain links TRBV19 with TRBJ1-1; tentative D call: TRBD1 (6 bases). In germline, CDR1 is LNHDA, CDR2 SQIVND (reference sequence). The CDR3 spans 13 residues. V dropped 8 bases and J dropped 0 bases, with 10 bases sitting between them. Written as DNA, the CDR3 is TGTGCCAGTTGGACAGCCATGAACACTGAAGCTTTCTTT. Its translation: CASWTAMNTEAFF.

CDR3 nucleotide sequence: TGTGCTAGTGAGGACAGGCCGAACACTGAAGCTTTCTTT. Translating it yields CASEDRPNTEAFF. The rearrangement links TRBV12-5 to TRBJ1-1; 7 bases agree with TRBD1. Germline CDR1 is LGHNT and CDR2 is FRNRAP. This CDR3 is 13 amino acids long. The trim removed 7 bases at V and 1 base at J, leaving 3 bases unmatched.

The gene calls are TRBV6-1 and TRBJ2-5; 7 nucleotides agree with TRBD1. TRBJ2-7 matches the DNA end more closely, so the J call is doubtful. Germline V gene data show CDR1 as MNHNS and CDR2 as SASEGT. CDR3 length: 14 amino acids. The CDR3: CASRRGTVDYEQYF. Here the CDR3 DNA reads TGTGCCAGCAGGAGGGGGACAGTCGACTACGAGCAGTACTTC.

This clone has a handful of counts. A junction end diverges from the germline sequence, so it may reflect a read error. The genes are TRBV5-1 and TRBJ2-7, with no clear D. This CDR3 comprises 12 residues. Germline CDR1 reads SGHRS; CDR2 reads YFSETQ. The CDR3: CASSLFSHEQYF. The CDR3 region has the DNA TGCGCCAGCAGCTTATTCTCCCACGAGCAGTACTTC.

CDR3 DNA sequence: TGTGCCAGCAGTCCAGCGGGACAGGGGTACAATGAGCAGTTCTTC. Its translation is CASSPAGQGYNEQFF. V usage is TRBV7-2 and J usage is TRBJ2-1, with 10 bases fitting TRBD1. CDR3 length: 15 amino acids. Looked up from germline, CDR1 is SGHTA and CDR2 is FQGNSA. The V gene end was trimmed by 6 bases and the J gene end by 4 bases; junction bases not matched to a gene: 6. The variable domain in full, completed from reference TRBV7-2 and TRBJ2-1, reads GAGVSQSPSNKVTEKGKDVELRCDPISGHTALYWYRQSLGQGLEFLIYFQGNSAPDKSGLPSDRFSAERTGGSVSTLTIQRTQQEDSAVYLCASSPAGQGYNEQFFGPGTRLTVL.

The rearrangement joins TRBV15 to TRBJ1-2, with TRBD1 identical over 8 bases. CDR1 and CDR2 from the germline V gene are LNHNV and YYDKDF (reference sequence). The CDR3 contains 14 residues. Trimming took 1 base from V and 4 from J; bases not matched to a gene: 2. The CDR3, as DNA: TGTGCCACCAGCAGAGCCGACAGGGGCTATGGCTACACCTTC. It is translated as CATSRADRGYGYTF.

This clone appeared a single time. This rearrangement joins TRBV13 to TRBJ2-2, with 11 bases matching TRBD2. The ends lost 5 bases at V and 6 bases at J; junction bases unmatched: 5. Germline assignment: CDR1 PRHDT and CDR2 FYEKMQ (reference sequence). CDR3 length: 15 amino acids. The chain's CDR3 is CASSLSGGAPGELFF. In DNA form, the CDR3 reads TGTGCCAGCAGCCTTAGCGGGGGGGCCCCCGGGGAGCTGTTTTTT.

V and J are TRBV7-2 and TRBJ2-3; TRBD2 is a possible D gene (7 bases). Germline V gives CDR1 SGHTA, CDR2 FQGNSA. V was clipped by 6 bases and J by 4 bases, with 20 bases between them. There are 16 residues in the CDR3. The CDR3 DNA is TGTGCCAGCAGTCCGACGCTTGCGGGGGCTGCAGATACGCAGTATTTT. Translation gives CASSPTLAGAADTQYF. The full variable domain, in which reference TRBV7-2 and TRBJ2-3 provide the parts outside the CDR3, is GAGVSQSPSNKVTEKGKDVELRCDPISGHTALYWYRQSLGQGLEFLIYFQGNSAPDKSGLPSDRFSAERTGGSVSTLTIQRTQQEDSAVYLCASSPTLAGAADTQYFGPGTRLTVL.

The rearrangement uses TRBV7-2 and TRBJ2-1, with 10 bases identical to TRBD2. The ends lost 5 bases at V and 4 bases at J; junction bases unmatched: 8. Germline V gives CDR1 SGHTA, CDR2 FQGNSA. The CDR3 loop spans 16 amino acids. In DNA, the CDR3 is TGTGCCAGCAGCCCACCGGGACTAGCGACTTACAATGAGCAGTTCTTC. This codes for CASSPPGLATYNEQFF.

The chain combines TRBV7-2 with TRBJ2-4, with 10 bases lining up with TRBD2. Germline CDR1 SGHTA, CDR2 FQGNSA. Trimming took 5 bases from V and 5 from J; bases not matched to a gene: 9. This CDR3 is built from 16 residues. Here the CDR3 reads CASSQVAGGGQNIQYF. CDR3 DNA: TGTGCCAGCAGCCAAGTAGCGGGGGGTGGTCAAAACATTCAGTACTTC.

V gene TRBV9 combines with J gene TRBJ2-7, with no clear D. This CDR3 spans 15 amino acids. Germline CDR1 and CDR2: SGDLS and YYNGEE. V was cut by 0 bases and J by 6 bases, with 16 bases left in between. The CDR3 region is CASSVGTSLPGEQYF. CDR3 in DNA: TGTGCCAGCAGCGTAGGCACTTCCCTCCCGGGCGAGCAGTACTTC.

Notes on this clone: Mismatch with germline at one junction end may stem from a read error. The gene calls are TRBV7-9 and TRBJ1-5, with 7 positions matching TRBD1. Germline lookup yields CDR1 SEHNR and CDR2 FQNEAQ (reference sequence). The CDR3 extends over 16 amino acids. As DNA, the CDR3 is TGTGCCAGCAGCCCCATATCGGGAGGGGGCAACCAGCCCCAGCATTTT. This translates into CASSPISGGGNQPQHF.

The V call is TRBV21-1, the J call TRBJ2-3; the D call TRBD1 from the table was never checked on the DNA. TRBV21-1 is a pseudogene segment. The CDR3 is 14 amino acids. For the CDR3, the DNA is TGTGCCAGCAGCATCCTGACAGTGAAATATACGCAGTATTTT. This gives the protein CASSILTVKYTQYF.

This clone was counted once. The V call is TRBV5-1, the J call TRBJ1-2; D is unresolved. The CDR3 is 15 amino acids. V lost 0 bases and J 6 bases, leaving 15 bases between the germline ends. Germline CDR1 is SGHRS and CDR2 is YFSETQ. In DNA, the CDR3 is TGCGCCAGCAGCTTGGCCGTGACTCTAAGCGATGGCTACACCTTC. This sequence encodes CASSLAVTLSDGYTF.

The chain employs TRBV29-1 and TRBJ2-1; 9 bases align to TRBD2. Unmatched junction bases numbered 19, after V lost 3 bases and J lost 7 bases. CDR1 and CDR2 from the germline V gene are SQVTM and ANQGSEA. CDR3 length: 18 amino acids. The CDR3 DNA reads TGCAGCGTTGATTGGCAGACTGTCTTGCGGGGGGGCCGGAATGAGCAGTTCTTC. It encodes CSVDWQTVLRGGRNEQFF.